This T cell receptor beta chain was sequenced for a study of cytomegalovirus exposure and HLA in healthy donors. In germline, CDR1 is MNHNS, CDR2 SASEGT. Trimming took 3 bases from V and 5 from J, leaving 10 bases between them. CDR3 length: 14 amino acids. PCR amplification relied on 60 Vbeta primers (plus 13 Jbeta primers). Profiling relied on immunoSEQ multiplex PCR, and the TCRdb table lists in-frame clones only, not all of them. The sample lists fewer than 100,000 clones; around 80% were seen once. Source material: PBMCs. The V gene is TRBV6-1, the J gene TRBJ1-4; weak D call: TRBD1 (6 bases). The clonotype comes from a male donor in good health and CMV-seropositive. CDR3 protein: CASSDWGTNEKLFF. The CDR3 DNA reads TGTGCCAGCAGTGATTGGGGGACAAATGAAAAACTGTTTTTT.